These 25 T cell receptor beta chains originate from one sample sequenced in a study of T cell responses to AZD1222 COVID-19 vaccine. Produced via immunoSEQ multiplex PCR; TCRdb's table is partial and in-frame only. This table has about 160,000 clones, roughly 90% appearing once. Sample: peripheral blood, taken 28 days after the second AZD1222 dose. Source of these receptors: an adult who received the AZD1222 COVID-19 vaccine.

This chain links TRBV4-1 with TRBJ2-1; 8 nucleotides agree with TRBD1. The germline CDR1 and CDR2 sequences are MGHRA and YSYEKL. The J segment lost 5 bases and the V segment lost 4 bases, leaving 10 bases of the junction unmatched. The CDR3 is 16 amino acids. The CDR3 sequence: CASSPREGQGDNEQFF. The CDR3 coding sequence is TGCGCCAGCAGCCCGAGAGAAGGACAGGGAGACAATGAGCAGTTCTTC.

This chain links TRBV19 with TRBJ2-3; D possibly corresponds to TRBD2 (5 bases). Germline values: CDR1 LNHDA, CDR2 SQIVND (reference sequence). The germline V and J ends were trimmed by 3 bases and 2 bases, with 6 bases remaining between them. The CDR3 has 13 amino acids. CDR3 nucleotide sequence: TGTGCCAGTAGTATGAGGGACACAGATACGCAGTATTTT. This codes for CASSMRDTDTQYF.

This chain joins TRBV19 and TRBJ1-6; D call uncertain. V was cut by 3 bases and J by 5 bases, with 11 bases left in between. Per the germline V gene, CDR1 is LNHDA and CDR2 is SQIVND (reference sequence). This CDR3 comprises 15 residues. The CDR3 loop is CASSISSRNNSPLHF. The DNA for the CDR3 is TGTGCCAGTAGTATTTCAAGCAGGAATAATTCACCCCTCCACTTT.

This sequence joins TRBV28 and TRBJ1-2, with D tentatively TRBD1 (6 bases). The CDR3 has 15 residues. The V end lost 2 bases, the J end lost 2 bases, and 12 bases lay between the germline ends. The germline V gene encodes CDR1 MDHEN and CDR2 SYDVKM. CDR3 sequence: CASSLTGHGNYGYTF. The CDR3 DNA reads as TGTGCCAGCAGTTTAACGGGACACGGAAACTATGGCTACACCTTC.

The chain carries TRBV7-9 and TRBJ1-2, with D possibly matching TRBD1 (5 bases). From germline, CDR1 is SEHNR and CDR2 FQNEAQ (reference sequence). Trimming removed 1 base at V and 4 bases at J, with 10 bases between. The CDR3 spans 14 residues. CDR3 sequence (DNA): TGTGCCAGCAGCTTAGTAGGGGAGAGCTATGGCTACACCTTC. Encoded protein: CASSLVGESYGYTF.

This clone has just a few counts. This CDR3 reads CASSFTGYEQYF. In DNA form, the CDR3 reads TGTGCCAGCAGCTTCACAGGCTACGAGCAGTACTTC. The chain carries TRBV13 and TRBJ2-7; D might be TRBD1 (5 bases). Germline loops: CDR1 PRHDT, CDR2 FYEKMQ (reference sequence). The CDR3 runs 12 residues. Trimming took off 3 bases at V and 3 bases at J, with 6 bases between the two ends.

The chain combines TRBV4-1 with TRBJ1-1; TRBD1 is a possible D gene (5 bases). The germline CDR1 and CDR2 sequences are MGHRA and YSYEKL. The CDR3 loop spans 14 amino acids. Trimming removed 1 base at V and 4 bases at J, with 10 bases between. The CDR3 protein is CASSQGGVATEAFF. In nucleotides, the CDR3 is TGCGCCAGCAGCCAAGGGGGGGTCGCCACTGAAGCTTTCTTT.

This sequence joins TRBV5-4 and TRBJ1-1; the match to TRBD1 covers 7 bases. Losses at the gene ends were 4 bases for V and 5 bases for J; bases not matched to a gene: 8. This CDR3 is 14 amino acids long. Germline V lookup: CDR1 SGHNT, CDR2 YYREEE (reference sequence). This CDR3 reads CASSAGTATTEAFF. In DNA form, the CDR3 reads TGTGCCAGCAGCGCCGGGACAGCCACAACTGAAGCTTTCTTT. Filled out from reference TRBV5-4 and TRBJ1-1, the complete variable domain reads ETGVTQSPTHLIKTRGQQVTLRCSSQSGHNTVSWYQQALGQGPQFIFQYYREEENGRGNFPPRFSGLQFPNYSSELNVNALELDDSALYLCASSAGTATTEAFFGQGTRLTVV.

The CDR3 DNA reads TGTGCCAGCTCACCAACACCGAACACTGAAGCTTTCTTT. It codes for CASSPTPNTEAFF. The chain employs TRBV18 and TRBJ1-1; D not resolved. V was trimmed by 2 bases and J by 1 base, leaving 5 bases between them. The CDR3 covers 13 residues. In germline, CDR1 is KGHSH, CDR2 LQKENI.

This chain joins TRBV10-3 and TRBJ2-5, with 8 bases fitting TRBD1. The ends lost 6 bases at V and 5 bases at J; junction bases unmatched: 5. Germline V CDR1 and CDR2: ENHRY, SYGVKD. This CDR3 has 13 residues. CDR3 loop: CAIRKQGDETQYF. The CDR3 DNA reads TGTGCCATCAGGAAACAGGGGGACGAGACCCAGTACTTC.

This clone has only one observation. The rearrangement joins TRBV12-5 to TRBJ2-2; no clear D. This CDR3 is built from 14 residues. Per germline, CDR1 LGHNT and CDR2 FRNRAP. V shed 1 base and J shed 4 bases, with 7 bases lying between them. The DNA for the CDR3 is TGTGCTAGTGGTTTGGGTCCCAGCACCGGGGAGCTGTTTTTT. Amino acid sequence: CASGLGPSTGELFF.

This chain connects TRBV27 to TRBJ1-6, with D perhaps TRBD1 (5 bases). V was trimmed by 4 bases and J by 8 bases, leaving 12 bases between them. The germline V gene encodes CDR1 MNHEY and CDR2 SMNVEV (reference sequence). This CDR3 region has 14 residues. CDR3 in DNA: TGTGCCAGCAGTTGGGGGGTACGGGATTCACCCCTCCACTTT. The encoded protein is CASSWGVRDSPLHF.

The rearrangement uses TRBV28 and TRBJ2-7; TRBD1 might be the D (6 bases). V shed 5 bases and J shed 0 bases, with 14 bases lying between them. The CDR3 is made up of 15 amino acids. Germline V lookup: CDR1 MDHEN, CDR2 SYDVKM. The chain's CDR3 is CASSLGAMSSYEQYF. The CDR3 nucleotides read TGTGCCAGCAGTCTGGGGGCGATGAGCTCCTACGAGCAGTACTTC.

V gene TRBV4-3 combines with J gene TRBJ2-3; the D is unclear. CDR3 size: 16 residues. V was shortened by 4 bases and J by 2 bases, with 16 bases between the two germline ends. CDR1 is LGHNA and CDR2 is YSLEER in the germline V gene. The CDR3, as DNA: TGCGCCAGCAGCCCCGGTGAAGGGCGAGCCACAGATACGCAGTATTTT. Protein product: CASSPGEGRATDTQYF.

As DNA, the CDR3 is TGTGCCAGCAGCCAAAAAGTCGCCTGGACGGGGACTAGTTACGAGCAGTACTTC. As protein: CASSQKVAWTGTSYEQYF. The chain employs TRBV14 and TRBJ2-7, with 8 nucleotides matching TRBD2. V was pared by 2 bases and J by 4 bases, with 16 bases of the junction left unmatched. The germline V gene encodes CDR1 SGHDN and CDR2 FVKESK. The CDR3 contains 18 residues. The variable domain in full, completed from reference TRBV14 and TRBJ2-7, reads EAGVTQFPSHSVIEKGQTVTLRCDPISGHDNLYWYRRVMGKEIKFLLHFVKESKQDESGMPNNRFLAERTGGTYSTLKVQPAELEDSGVYFCASSQKVAWTGTSYEQYFGPGTRLTVT.

This clone occurred once. Relative to the germline gene, one junction end is altered; a read error may explain this. The chain recombines TRBV7-7 with TRBJ2-2, with 10 bases identical to TRBD2. Germline assignment: CDR1 SSHAT and CDR2 FNYEAQ (reference sequence). The CDR3 is 15 residues long. The CDR3 region has the DNA TGTGCTAGCAGCACAGGACTAGCGGACACCGGGGAGCTGTTTTTT. Its translation: CASSTGLADTGELFF.

This chain joins TRBV9 and TRBJ1-2; 7 bases align to TRBD1. This CDR3 region has 17 residues. With 0 bases clipped from V and 0 bases from J, the junction kept 8 bases outside the gene matches. Germline V gene lookup returns CDR1 SGDLS and CDR2 YYNGEE. The CDR3 DNA reads as TGTGCCAGCAGCGTAGGCGCAGGGGGGATCCCTAACTATGGCTACACCTTC. Amino acid sequence: CASSVGAGGIPNYGYTF.

The chain joins TRBV28 to TRBJ2-2; TRBD2 is a possible D gene (6 bases). Per germline, CDR1 MDHEN and CDR2 SYDVKM. This CDR3 comprises 15 residues. The V end lost 3 bases, the J end lost 4 bases, and 12 bases lay between the germline ends. CDR3 region: CASSFGGKGTGELFF. For the CDR3, the DNA is TGTGCCAGCAGTTTCGGCGGGAAAGGCACCGGGGAGCTGTTTTTT.

The rearrangement links TRBV7-9 to TRBJ2-2, with 9 bases matching TRBD1. CDR3 size: 14 residues. V lost 6 bases to trimming and J lost 6 bases; unmatched junction nucleotides: 5. Germline CDR1 and CDR2: SEHNR and FQNEAQ (reference sequence). CDR3 sequence: CASRRDRVAGELFF. The CDR3 DNA reads as TGTGCCAGCAGGAGGGACAGGGTGGCCGGGGAGCTGTTTTTT.

This chain links TRBV5-1 with TRBJ2-3; D may be TRBD2 (6 bases). The CDR3 runs 16 residues. Trimming took 2 bases from V and 1 from J, leaving 14 bases between them. Per germline, CDR1 SGHRS and CDR2 YFSETQ. CDR3 DNA: TGCGCCAGCAGCTTCGGGAGAGGGAGAGGCACAGATACGCAGTATTTT. The encoded protein is CASSFGRGRGTDTQYF.

The chain recombines TRBV12-3 or TRBV12-4 with TRBJ1-1; TRBD1 matches 7 bases. This CDR3 is 13 amino acids long. The V gene end was trimmed by 7 bases and the J gene end by 5 bases; junction bases not matched to a gene: 7. Here the CDR3 DNA reads TGTGCCAGCACCTCGGACAGGAGGACTGAAGCTTTCTTT. It specifies CASTSDRRTEAFF.

The chain has TRBV28 and TRBJ1-2; D is perhaps TRBD1 (5 bases). CDR1 and CDR2 from the germline V gene are MDHEN and SYDVKM. V lost 5 bases and J 4 bases, leaving 17 bases between the germline ends. There are 15 residues in the CDR3. The CDR3 region has the DNA TGTGCCAGCAGTCCCCCCCAGGGAGGCGGCTATGGCTACACCTTC. Translated, it gives CASSPPQGGGYGYTF.

The chain employs TRBV12-5 and TRBJ2-7; 10 bases are a match to TRBD1. Germline-derived CDR1 and CDR2 are LGHNT and FRNRAP. Trimming removed 6 bases from V and 4 bases from J; junction bases left unmatched: 0. The length of the CDR3 is 12 residues. The CDR3 protein is CASGGQGYEQYF. CDR3 nucleotides: TGTGCTAGTGGGGGACAGGGGTACGAGCAGTACTTC.

This clone was observed a single time. This chain connects TRBV11-3 to TRBJ2-3; either TRBD1 or TRBD2 may supply D (6 bases each). CDR1 and CDR2 (germline): SGHNT, YENEEA. The CDR3 is made up of 15 amino acids. V was clipped by 1 base and J by 5 bases, with 13 bases between them. In DNA form, the CDR3 reads TGTGCCAGCAGCTTAGTCGGGGGCCGGGAAGATACGCAGTATTTT. Its protein is CASSLVGGREDTQYF.

This clone has only one observation. The V and J genes are TRBV10-3 and TRBJ1-5, with 8 bases matching TRBD1. Trimming cost V 6 bases and J 5 bases; bases outside gene matches: 3. CDR1 is ENHRY, CDR2 SYGVKD, per germline. The CDR3 totals 13 residues. The CDR3: CAISLTGDQPQHF. The CDR3 coding sequence is TGTGCCATCAGCCTGACAGGGGATCAGCCCCAGCATTTT.